Listed below are T cell receptor beta chains from one sample, sequenced in a study of OX40 agonist ivuxolimab in advanced cancers. The assay was immunoSEQ multiplex PCR, and TCRdb's table has in-frame clones only and misses some. The table records roughly 51,000 clones, roughly 88% of them present only once. The sequencing here drew on CD4+ or CD8+ T cells sorted from blood, taken in a trial of the OX40 agonist ivuxolimab. These TCRs come from an adult with an advanced solid tumor such as melanoma, head and neck, liver or kidney cancer. CDR3s leave out the opening cysteine and the closing phenylalanine or tryptophan. The D gene is left open where the match is weak.

NA	TRBJ1-1	TRBV5-5	ASTWVGRGTEAF
NA	TRBJ2-1	TRBV27	ASTLGLSGRDEQF
TRBD2	TRBJ2-3	TRBV4-1	ASSQVSQGGRTDTQY
TRBD2	TRBJ2-1	TRBV11-2	ASKGMGLDYNEQF
NA	TRBJ1-6	TRBV7-9	ASSVSNGGSYNSPLH
NA	TRBJ1-5	TRBV4-1	ASSQGNQPQH
TRBD1	TRBJ1-3	TRBV28	ASSQTGPGNTIY
NA	TRBJ1-1	TRBV9	ASSVAGTATEAF
TRBD2	TRBJ2-7	TRBV27	ASSLLLAGGPSEQY
NA	TRBJ2-7	TRBV28	ASSSVTGPDEQY
NA	TRBJ1-4	TRBV6-1	ASSEAAKLF
TRBD1	TRBJ1-2	TRBV14	ASSSQGAGYGYT
TRBD2	TRBJ2-5	TRBV19	ASSISAGGYETQY
TRBD1	TRBJ1-1	TRBV7-6	ASSLEPGQRNTEAF
NA	TRBJ2-7	TRBV27	ASSSGPSYEQY
NA	TRBJ2-7	TRBV13	ASSDSPQLPYEQY
NA	TRBJ2-3	TRBV9	ASSVVPTDYLSDTQY
NA	TRBJ1-1	TRBV6-1	ASSEDKTGFTEAF
TRBD1	TRBJ2-1	TRBV9	ASSVAGQGGDEQF
NA	TRBJ1-4	TRBV6-1	ASSEVPLPATNEKLF
TRBD2	TRBJ2-7	TRBV4-3	ASSQDGTSYEQY
TRBD1	TRBJ1-5	TRBV27	ASRPTGGVYSNQPQH
NA	TRBJ1-2	TRBV27	ASTTAGNGYT
TRBD2	TRBJ2-5	TRBV5-1	ASSLAPSGTSRETQY
NA	TRBJ1-5	TRBV5-8	ASSLVDRINQPQH
NA	TRBJ2-1	TRBV27	ASSLSGPGEQF
TRBD2	TRBJ2-1	TRBV13	ASIDSGRAYNEQF
NA	TRBJ1-2	TRBV11-2	ASSSGSIYGYT
NA	TRBJ2-7	TRBV7-6	ASSLPPGTPTYEQY
NA	TRBJ1-6	TRBV6-5	ASSNGNSPLH
TRBD2	TRBJ2-7	TRBV4-3	ASSPRLAGAPYEQY
NA	TRBJ2-7	TRBV25-1	ASRYLNYEQY
NA	TRBJ2-5	TRBV7-6	ASSLDGPGHEQY
NA	TRBJ2-2	TRBV6-5	ASRPDSSNTGELF
NA	TRBJ2-1	TRBV6-1	ASSYRDEQF
NA	TRBJ1-2	TRBV29-1	SVGDGLDYGYT
TRBD1	TRBJ1-1	TRBV7-9	ASRSTGVGAF
NA	TRBJ2-1	TRBV7-9	ASSPVVGGGEQF
NA	TRBJ1-6	TRBV4-1	ASSQDLGSGNSPLH